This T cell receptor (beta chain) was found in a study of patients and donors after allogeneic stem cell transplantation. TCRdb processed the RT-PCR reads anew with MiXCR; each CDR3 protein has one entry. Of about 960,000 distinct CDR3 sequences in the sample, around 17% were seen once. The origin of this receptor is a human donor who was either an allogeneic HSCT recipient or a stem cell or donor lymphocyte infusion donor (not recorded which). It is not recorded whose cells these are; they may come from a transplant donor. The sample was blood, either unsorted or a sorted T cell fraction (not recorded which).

DNA of the CDR3: TGTGCCAGCTCACCACTAGATCCCCGGGAGCTGTTTTTT. Translating it yields CASSPLDPRELFF. The chain employs TRBV18 and TRBJ2-2, with unresolved D. Trimming removed 1 base from V and 9 bases from J, with 9 bases in between. This CDR3 has 13 amino acids. Germline CDR1 KGHSH, CDR2 LQKENI.